Listed below are T cell receptor beta chains from one sample, sequenced in a study of PD-L1 blockade in urothelial cancer. Profiling relied on immunoSEQ multiplex PCR, and the TCRdb table lists in-frame clones only, not all of them. The sample contains 45,000 to 60,000 clones, about 85% of which appear only once. Here the sequenced sample was PBMCs, taken around atezolizumab (anti-PD-L1) treatment. The origin of the receptors is an older man with urothelial cancer. Each CDR3 is given with its conserved first and last residue. D genes are given only for firm matches. Only some rows state a clone size, as once, few, many or a class for expanded clones.

j_call: TRBJ2-5
v_call: TRBV5-1
d_call: -
clone_size: once
cdr3_aa: CASSLPQETQYF
cdr3_nt: TGCGCCAGCAGCCTACCCCAAGAGACCCAGTACTTC

j_call: TRBJ1-3
v_call: TRBV7-3
d_call: -
clone_size: -
cdr3_aa: CASSSPYRDTTSGNTIYF
cdr3_nt: TGTGCCAGCAGCTCCCCCTACCGGGACACCACCTCTGGAAACACCATATATTTT

j_call: TRBJ2-5
v_call: TRBV7-7
d_call: TRBD1
clone_size: -
cdr3_aa: CASSAGTVQETQYF
cdr3_nt: TGTGCTAGCAGCGCCGGGACAGTACAAGAGACCCAGTACTTC

j_call: TRBJ1-1
v_call: TRBV10-3
d_call: TRBD1
clone_size: -
cdr3_aa: CAIQTGGETEAFF
cdr3_nt: TGTGCCATCCAGACAGGGGGCGAAACTGAAGCTTTCTTT

j_call: TRBJ1-1
v_call: TRBV19
d_call: -
clone_size: -
cdr3_aa: CASSIRSGLDTEAFF
cdr3_nt: TGTGCCAGTAGTATCCGTTCGGGTCTTGACACTGAAGCTTTCTTT

j_call: TRBJ2-4
v_call: TRBV5-3
d_call: TRBD1
clone_size: -
cdr3_aa: CARSYGTGLKVQYF
cdr3_nt: TGTGCCAGAAGCTACGGGACAGGGTTGAAGGTTCAGTACTTC

j_call: TRBJ1-4
v_call: TRBV6-5
d_call: -
clone_size: once
cdr3_aa: CASSPETGFGEKLFF
cdr3_nt: TGTGCCAGCAGCCCCGAGACAGGCTTTGGCGAAAAACTGTTTTTT

j_call: TRBJ2-7
v_call: TRBV2
d_call: TRBD2
clone_size: few
cdr3_aa: CASSLRSAGGGYEQYF
cdr3_nt: TGTGCCAGCAGTCTGCGTTCAGCGGGAGGTGGCTACGAGCAGTACTTC

j_call: TRBJ2-7
v_call: TRBV11-2
d_call: TRBD1
clone_size: -
cdr3_aa: CARARTKDRGRIYEQYF
cdr3_nt: TGTGCCAGAGCCCGCACAAAGGACAGGGGGCGAATTTACGAGCAGTACTTC

j_call: TRBJ2-2
v_call: TRBV10-1
d_call: TRBD2
clone_size: -
cdr3_aa: CASSFLAGGAGELFF
cdr3_nt: TGCGCCAGCAGTTTCCTAGCGGGAGGTGCCGGGGAGCTGTTTTTT

j_call: TRBJ1-5
v_call: TRBV2
d_call: -
clone_size: once
cdr3_aa: CASSVRGWPQHF
cdr3_nt: TGTGCCAGCAGTGTCAGGGGTTGGCCCCAGCATTTT

j_call: TRBJ2-3
v_call: TRBV5-1
d_call: TRBD2
clone_size: -
cdr3_aa: CASSLGLAGGPQGYAYF
cdr3_nt: TGCGCCAGCAGCCTGGGACTAGCGGGAGGGCCGCAAGGATACGCGTATTTT

j_call: TRBJ2-1
v_call: TRBV5-4
d_call: TRBD2
clone_size: -
cdr3_aa: CASSLGGLAVNNEQFF
cdr3_nt: TGTGCCAGCAGCTTGGGGGGACTAGCGGTTAACAATGAGCAGTTCTTC

j_call: TRBJ1-4
v_call: TRBV4-1
d_call: TRBD1
clone_size: -
cdr3_aa: CASSQAPPGQGPGYLFF
cdr3_nt: TGCGCCAGCAGCCAAGCCCCGCCGGGACAGGGGCCCGGCTATCTGTTTTTT

j_call: TRBJ2-3
v_call: TRBV11-2
d_call: TRBD2
clone_size: once
cdr3_aa: CASSFSGLAGVGARYAYF
cdr3_nt: TGTGCCAGCAGCTTTAGCGGACTAGCGGGAGTGGGGGCAAGATACGCGTATTTT

j_call: TRBJ2-1
v_call: TRBV5-1
d_call: -
clone_size: -
cdr3_aa: CASSFGGRINEQFF
cdr3_nt: TGCGCCAGCAGCTTCGGGGGGCGCATTAATGAGCAGTTCTTC

j_call: TRBJ1-4
v_call: TRBV27
d_call: -
clone_size: -
cdr3_aa: CASSLREGEKLFF
cdr3_nt: TGTGCCAGCAGTTTGAGGGAGGGAGAAAAACTGTTTTTT

j_call: TRBJ2-7
v_call: TRBV28
d_call: TRBD1
clone_size: -
cdr3_aa: CASSFGTGARTYEQYF
cdr3_nt: TGTGCCAGCAGTTTTGGGACAGGGGCCCGCACCTACGAGCAGTACTTC

j_call: TRBJ2-7
v_call: TRBV6-5
d_call: -
clone_size: -
cdr3_aa: CASSSTVPAGTYEQYF
cdr3_nt: TGTGCCAGCAGTTCCACTGTCCCGGCAGGGACCTACGAGCAGTACTTC

j_call: TRBJ2-7
v_call: TRBV7-8
d_call: -
clone_size: -
cdr3_aa: CASSLTVSRGLADSYEQYF
cdr3_nt: TGTGCCAGCAGCTTAACGGTATCGCGGGGGCTAGCGGACTCCTACGAGCAGTACTTC

j_call: TRBJ2-3
v_call: TRBV10-2
d_call: -
clone_size: -
cdr3_aa: CASSGGPGDTQYF
cdr3_nt: TGCGCCAGCAGTGGAGGCCCCGGAGATACGCAGTATTTT

j_call: TRBJ1-3
v_call: TRBV7-6
d_call: -
clone_size: -
cdr3_aa: CASSPVGGGNTIYF
cdr3_nt: TGTGCCAGCAGCCCCGTGGGAGGTGGAAACACCATATATTTT